The 26 T cell receptor beta chains below all came from one sample that was sequenced in a study of cytomegalovirus exposure and HLA in healthy donors. A multiplex PCR was run with 60 Vbeta primers and 13 Jbeta primers. Assay used: immunoSEQ multiplex PCR; TCRdb lists only in-frame clones, some missing. The top ten clones hold roughly 0.8% of a sample with some 200,000 clones, roughly 80% of them seen once. Input material: PBMCs. The receptors derive from a woman aged 18-29 years in good health and CMV-seronegative.

The chain recombines TRBV6-5 with TRBJ2-1; maybe TRBD2 (5 bases). The CDR3 loop spans 14 amino acids. Trimming removed 5 bases at V and 4 bases at J, with 12 bases between. CDR1 is MNHEY, CDR2 SVGAGI, per germline. This chain's CDR3 is CASSPPGIYNEQFF. The CDR3, as DNA: TGTGCCAGCAGTCCCCCCGGGATTTACAATGAGCAGTTCTTC.

The chain links TRBV2 to TRBJ2-3; TRBD2 matches 8 bases. The V segment lost 6 bases and the J segment 4 bases; nucleotides outside the gene matches: 18. Germline CDR1 reads SNHLY; CDR2 reads FYNNEI. CDR3 length equals 18 residues. CDR3 sequence (DNA): TGTGCCAGCAGCGCTCCCCCGGGGGGAGCGGGGGTGGCAGATACGCAGTATTTT. This translates into CASSAPPGGAGVADTQYF.

The chain employs TRBV4-1 and TRBJ2-6; TRBD2 might be the D (6 bases). The length of the CDR3 is 18 residues. Germline CDR1 reads MGHRA; CDR2 reads YSYEKL. The ends were cut back, 0 bases at V and 0 bases at J, with 12 bases in the middle. The CDR3 loop reads CASSQENPGSSGANVLTF. CDR3 in DNA: TGCGCCAGCAGCCAAGAGAATCCCGGGAGCTCTGGGGCCAACGTCCTGACTTTC.

The chain employs TRBV7-8 and TRBJ1-2; maybe TRBD1 (6 bases). CDR3 length: 13 residues. V shed 1 base and J shed 6 bases, with 9 bases lying between them. The germline V gene encodes CDR1 SGHVS and CDR2 FQNEAQ. CDR3 region: CASSLGGGDGYTF. The CDR3, as DNA: TGTGCCAGCAGCTTAGGGGGGGGCGATGGCTACACCTTC.

The chain joins TRBV4-1 to TRBJ2-1; 10 bases align to TRBD2. Trimming took 0 bases from V and 1 from J; bases not matched to a gene: 15. This CDR3 is 21 amino acids long. In germline, CDR1 is MGHRA, CDR2 YSYEKL. CDR3 DNA sequence: TGCGCCAGCAGCCAAGATTTTCCGGGACTAGCGTCCTGGGGGTCCTACAATGAGCAGTTCTTC. Translating it yields CASSQDFPGLASWGSYNEQFF.

The rearrangement joins TRBV27 to TRBJ1-2; D not certain. This CDR3 comprises 16 residues. V was pared by 2 bases and J by 12 bases, with 25 bases between. The germline gives CDR1 MNHEY, CDR2 SMNVEV (reference sequence). CDR3 residues: CASSLPVIAHWAMDTF. CDR3 in DNA: TGTGCCAGCAGTTTACCGGTGATCGCTCATTGGGCCATGGACACCTTC.

The chain links TRBV27 to TRBJ2-7; 12 bases align to TRBD2. Germline CDR1 and CDR2: MNHEY and SMNVEV (reference sequence). The junction had 21 bases not matched to a gene; V was cut back by 6 bases and J by 12 bases. CDR3 length: 17 amino acids. The CDR3 coding sequence is TGTGCCAGCAGCCCCGACCGACTAGCGGGAGAATTAAATATGTGGTACTTC. Translating it yields CASSPDRLAGELNMWYF.

The chain joins TRBV19 to TRBJ2-1, with TRBD2 matching 7 bases. V shed 5 bases and J 6 bases; nucleotides not matched to a gene: 13. CDR1 and CDR2 from the germline V gene are LNHDA and SQIVND (reference sequence). The CDR3 totals 16 residues. CDR3 in DNA: TGTGCCAGTAGTCGGAGGGAGGGCTTGTTTGGCAATGAGCAGTTCTTC. Translating gives CASSRREGLFGNEQFF.

This clone was observed a handful of times. This chain connects TRBV2 to TRBJ1-5, with 7 bases aligning to TRBD1. The CDR3 covers 15 residues. Germline CDR1 is SNHLY and CDR2 is FYNNEI. With 8 bases clipped from V and 10 bases from J, the junction kept 17 bases outside the gene matches. CDR3 in amino acids: CASGRRQGPFVPQHF. Written as DNA, the CDR3 is TGTGCCAGCGGCCGACGACAGGGTCCCTTTGTACCCCAGCATTTT.

In this sample, this clone turned up a few times. This rearrangement joins TRBV29-1 to TRBJ2-3, with 8 nucleotides matching TRBD2. CDR1 is SQVTM, CDR2 ANQGSEA, per germline. V lost 6 bases to trimming and J lost 2 bases; unmatched junction nucleotides: 7. The CDR3 length is 14 residues. CDR3 sequence (DNA): TGCAGCGTCGGAACTAGCGGATACACAGATACGCAGTATTTT. It encodes CSVGTSGYTDTQYF.

The chain combines TRBV19 with TRBJ1-1, with TRBD1 matching 10 bases. V lost 6 bases and J lost 4; bases outside the gene matches: 2. Germline V CDR1 and CDR2: LNHDA, SQIVND (reference sequence). The length of the CDR3 is 13 residues. CDR3 nucleotides: TGTGCCAGTAGGGGACAGGGGATCACTGAAGCTTTCTTT. Amino acid sequence: CASRGQGITEAFF.

The rearrangement joins TRBV13 to TRBJ2-1; the match to TRBD2 covers 9 bases. Germline V CDR1 and CDR2: PRHDT, FYEKMQ (reference sequence). There are 16 residues in the CDR3. The J segment lost 4 bases and the V segment lost 3 bases, leaving 7 bases of the junction unmatched. CDR3 DNA: TGTGCCAGCAGCTTCGATCCTAGCGGGGAATACAATGAGCAGTTCTTC. As protein: CASSFDPSGEYNEQFF.

This clone has only a few counts. CDR3: CASSETGVYGYTF. In DNA, the CDR3 is TGTGCCAGCAGTGAGACAGGGGTCTATGGCTACACCTTC. This chain connects TRBV6-1 to TRBJ1-2; the match to TRBD1 covers 8 bases. Germline trimming cut 3 bases from V and 4 bases from J; bases unmatched to any gene: 1. The germline V gene encodes CDR1 MNHNS and CDR2 SASEGT. The CDR3 length is 13 residues.

V is TRBV7-9 and J is TRBJ2-5, with 9 bases fitting TRBD1. Gene TRBJ2-7 matches the end of the DNA better, so the J call may be wrong. Germline V gives CDR1 SEHNR, CDR2 FQNEAQ (reference sequence). CDR3 length: 13 amino acids. The chain's CDR3 is CASSRDRAYEQYF. In DNA, the CDR3 is TGTGCCAGCAGCCGGGACAGGGCCTACGAGCAGTACTTC.

The chain couples TRBV5-1 to TRBJ1-5; TRBD1 matches 9 bases. J lost 5 bases, V lost 2 bases, and 8 bases had no gene match. This CDR3 spans 16 amino acids. Germline V gives CDR1 SGHRS, CDR2 YFSETQ. This chain's CDR3 is CASSFITGTGHQPQHF. CDR3 in DNA: TGCGCCAGCAGCTTCATAACCGGGACAGGGCATCAGCCCCAGCATTTT.

The genes are TRBV28 and TRBJ2-7, with TRBD1 matching over 9 bases. After removal of 5 bases from V and 3 bases from J, the junction contained 5 bases not matched to a gene. This CDR3 has 14 amino acids. The germline CDR1 and CDR2 sequences are MDHEN and SYDVKM. The CDR3 region is CASSPGTGIYEQYF. DNA for the CDR3: TGTGCCAGCAGTCCCGGGACAGGGATCTACGAGCAGTACTTC.

The V gene is TRBV12-5, the J gene TRBJ2-1; TRBD2 aligns across 7 bases. In germline, CDR1 is LGHNT, CDR2 FRNRAP. This CDR3 has 14 residues. Germline trimming cut 3 bases from V and 4 bases from J; bases unmatched to any gene: 3. CDR3 sequence: CASGLSAGYNEQFF. CDR3 DNA sequence: TGTGCTAGTGGTTTATCAGCGGGGTACAATGAGCAGTTCTTC.

The CDR3: CASSLAGTGNTIYF. CDR3 coding DNA: TGTGCCAGCAGCCTGGCCGGGACTGGAAACACCATATATTTT. The chain combines TRBV27 with TRBJ1-3; no definite D call. The V gene lost 6 bases and the J gene lost 2 bases, with 11 bases spanning the gap. This CDR3 is 14 amino acids long. The germline V gene encodes CDR1 MNHEY and CDR2 SMNVEV (reference sequence).

V is TRBV10-2 and J is TRBJ2-5; 11 bases map to TRBD2. The CDR3 totals 13 residues. The J segment lost 9 bases and the V segment lost 7 bases, leaving 7 bases of the junction unmatched. Germline lookup yields CDR1 WSHSY and CDR2 SAAADI. The CDR3 region has the DNA TGCGCCAGCACCGGTACTAGCGGGAGTTCCCAGTACTTC. It translates to CASTGTSGSSQYF.

The chain links TRBV7-9 to TRBJ2-2; 7 bases are shared with TRBD1. Per the germline V gene, CDR1 is SEHNR and CDR2 is FQNEAQ (reference sequence). The ends lost 3 bases at V and 7 bases at J; junction bases unmatched: 5. This CDR3 contains 14 residues. The CDR3 DNA follows: TGTGCCAGCAGCTTGCAGGGGGTTGGCGGGGAGCTGTTTTTT. It specifies CASSLQGVGGELFF.

The chain joins TRBV7-8 to TRBJ2-7, with TRBD1 matching over 7 bases. The CDR3 runs to 14 residues. Germline V CDR1 and CDR2: SGHVS, FQNEAQ. Trimming at V came to 5 bases and at J to 0 bases, leaving 4 bases not matched to a gene. The CDR3 region is CASSPSGGSYEQYF. The CDR3 DNA reads TGTGCCAGCAGCCCCTCAGGGGGCTCCTACGAGCAGTACTTC.

This clone was seen once. At one boundary the junction diverges from the germline segment, which might be a read error. The chain has TRBV5-1 and TRBJ2-7; D uncertain. Germline V gives CDR1 SGHRS, CDR2 YFSETQ. The CDR3 runs 12 residues. CDR3 nucleotide sequence: TGCGCCAGCAGCTTGAAAGCGACTTGGTTGCACTTC. It codes for CASSLKATWLHF.

The J gene is TRBJ1-2, the V gene TRBV5-1; weak D call: TRBD1 (6 bases). Germline lookup yields CDR1 SGHRS and CDR2 YFSETQ. This CDR3 spans 14 amino acids. Trimming cost V 1 base and J 6 bases, with 13 bases left between them. CDR3: CASSLIEGGHGYTF. In nucleotides, the CDR3 is TGCGCCAGCAGCTTGATTGAAGGGGGTCATGGCTACACCTTC.

The chain joins TRBV19 to TRBJ2-7; 7 bases fit TRBD1. CDR1 LNHDA and CDR2 SQIVND come from the germline V gene (reference sequence). The J segment lost 3 bases and the V segment lost 6 bases, leaving 8 bases of the junction unmatched. This CDR3 has 14 amino acids. In DNA, the CDR3 is TGTGCCAGTAGCCCGGGACAGTTCGGCTACGAGCAGTACTTC. It is translated as CASSPGQFGYEQYF. The full variable domain, in which reference TRBV19 and TRBJ2-7 provide the parts outside the CDR3, is DGGITQSPKYLFRKEGQNVTLSCEQNLNHDAMYWYRQDPGQGLRLIYYSQIVNDFQKGDIAEGYSVSREKKESFPLTVTSAQKNPTAFYLCASSPGQFGYEQYFGPGTRLTVT.

In DNA, the CDR3 is TGTGCCATCAGTGAGGAGGAGGGTGCTGAGCAGTTCTTC. It encodes CAISEEEGAEQFF. The chain employs TRBV10-3 and TRBJ2-1, with D tentatively TRBD2 (6 bases). V was pared by 2 bases and J by 9 bases, with 11 bases between. Germline values: CDR1 ENHRY, CDR2 SYGVKD. The CDR3 runs 13 residues.

The rearrangement uses TRBV2 and TRBJ1-1; TRBD1 matches at 7 bases. This CDR3 is built from 14 residues. Trimming cost V 6 bases and J 4 bases; bases outside gene matches: 8. Germline V lookup: CDR1 SNHLY, CDR2 FYNNEI. The CDR3 DNA is TGTGCCAGCAGCGTAACAGGGGTGTCCACTGAAGCTTTCTTT. Translating it yields CASSVTGVSTEAFF.